A few counts support the clone carrying this T cell receptor (beta chain). Antigen unknown. One entry per CDR3 protein results from TCRdb running MiXCR on the reads. This sample has hundreds of thousands of distinct CDR3 sequences, with more than 20% found just once. This entry is derived from a study of T cell repertoires in cytomegalovirus infection. As for the study in general: Public TCR beta signatures provided an indication of both CMV infection and a matching HLA type. Study-wide results and caveats: Clonotype analysis showed dominance of the ex vivo response by HLA-C-restricted CMV-specific TCR beta clonotypes. CMV carriers with the relevant HLA were identified by cumulative public TCR beta family frequency.

The V gene's germline CDR1 is MNHEY and CDR2 SVGEGT. The CDR3 consists of 12 residues. The V end was cut by 2 bases, the J end by 11 bases, with 12 bases between. The genes are TRBV6-2 or TRBV6-3 and TRBJ1-1; perhaps TRBD1 as D (5 bases). The clonotype originates from a human donor in good health (CMV status not recorded). Some clones in this sample may be carry-over from other donors' samples. Sequences were obtained from CD8+ T cells from PBMCs. CDR3 DNA: TGTGCCAGCAGTTACGACAGAGTGAATGCTTTCTTT. Translating it yields CASSYDRVNAFF.